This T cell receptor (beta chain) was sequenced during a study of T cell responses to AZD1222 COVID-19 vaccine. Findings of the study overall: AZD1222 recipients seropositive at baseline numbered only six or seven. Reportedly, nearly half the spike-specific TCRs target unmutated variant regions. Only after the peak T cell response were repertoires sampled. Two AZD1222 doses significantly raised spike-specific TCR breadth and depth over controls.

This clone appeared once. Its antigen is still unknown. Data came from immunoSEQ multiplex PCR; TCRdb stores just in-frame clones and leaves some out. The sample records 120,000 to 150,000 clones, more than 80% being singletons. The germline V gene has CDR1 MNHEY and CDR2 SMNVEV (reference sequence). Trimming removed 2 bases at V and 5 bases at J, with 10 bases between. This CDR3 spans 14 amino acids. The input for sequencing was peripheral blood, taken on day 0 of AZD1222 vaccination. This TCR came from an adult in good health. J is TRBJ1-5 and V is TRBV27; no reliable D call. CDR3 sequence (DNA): TGTGCCAGCAGTTTAACGGGGAACGATCAGCCCCAGCATTTT. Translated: CASSLTGNDQPQHF.